This TCR beta chain originates from a study of CD8+ T cells in alopecia areata. Study as a whole: Treated patients were dosed with oral tofacitinib, taking 5 to 10 mg twice daily. Patients took tofacitinib for 6 to 18 months, followed by 6 drug-free months. General study points: The study found tofacitinib significantly decreased scalp clonality and expanded CD8+ clones among the top 100.

Germline CDR1 reads SQVTM; CDR2 reads ANQGSEA. The ends were cut back, 4 bases at V and 4 bases at J, with 16 bases in the middle. The CDR3 has 14 amino acids. Regarding treatment: oral pan-JAK inhibitor, 5-10 mg twice daily. Samples from alopecia areata patients were lesional scalp punch biopsies and peripheral blood. Remarks on this clone: Its antigen remains unidentified.

Following RNA extraction, reverse transcription yielded cDNA that acted as the sequencing template. Here immunoSEQ multiplex PCR was the method, and the copy in TCRdb shows in-frame clones only, minus some. The sample has a few hundred thousand clones; approximately 72% are singletons. V usage is TRBV29-1 and J usage is TRBJ2-5, with D possibly called TRBD1 or TRBD2 (5 bases each). The starting material was CD4+ T cells sorted from blood, obtained at approximately week 44, from a patient treated with tofacitinib. The clonotype was recovered from a human donor with alopecia areata. The CDR3 nucleotides read TGCAGCGTTGGGCTAGGGACCCCTGGAGAGACCCAGTACTTC. Residues: CSVGLGTPGETQYF.